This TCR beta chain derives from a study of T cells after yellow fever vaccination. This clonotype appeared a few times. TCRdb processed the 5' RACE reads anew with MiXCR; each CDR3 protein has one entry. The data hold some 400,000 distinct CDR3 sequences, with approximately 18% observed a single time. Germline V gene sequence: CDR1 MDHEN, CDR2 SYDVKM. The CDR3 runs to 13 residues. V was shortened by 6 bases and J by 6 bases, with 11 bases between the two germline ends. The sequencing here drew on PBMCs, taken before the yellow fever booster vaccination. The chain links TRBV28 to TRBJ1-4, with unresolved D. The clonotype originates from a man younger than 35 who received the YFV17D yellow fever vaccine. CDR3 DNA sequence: TGTGCCAGCAGGGCCCCCTATTATGAAAAACTGTTTTTT. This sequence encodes CASRAPYYEKLFF.